Below are 2 T cell receptor beta chains sequenced from a single sample in a study of breast tumors, draining lymph nodes, adjacent tissues. One entry per CDR3 protein results from TCRdb running MiXCR on the multiplex PCR reads. The repertoire holds around 140,000 distinct CDR3 sequences, with approximately 20% as singletons. The lymph nodes were axillary draining lymph nodes from breast cancer patients. Sequenced input: axillary lymph node tissue. The receptors originated from a female donor with breast cancer. Some clones in this sample may be carry-over from other donors' samples.

About this clonotype itself: A single base separates this from a much larger clone, so it may be a read error. The CDR3 ends on some other residue instead of the conserved phenylalanine or tryptophan, so this is likely a read error. The chain is built from TRBV5-1 and TRBJ2-2; 9 nucleotides line up with TRBD2. The V segment lost 2 bases and the J segment 6 bases; nucleotides outside the gene matches: 5. Germline CDR1 reads SGHRS; CDR2 reads YFSETQ. This CDR3 has 15 amino acids. CDR3 nucleotide sequence: TGCGCCAGCAGCTTTAAGCGGGAGGTTTCCGGGGAGCTGTTTCTT. Translation gives CASSFKREVSGELFL.

This clonotype was seen repeatedly, ten times or more. This sequence joins TRBV9 and TRBJ2-3, with 7 bases aligning to TRBD2. V dropped 7 bases and J dropped 1; count of bases not matched to a gene: 9. Per the germline V gene, CDR1 is SGDLS and CDR2 is YYNGEE. The CDR3 is made up of 15 amino acids. CDR3 protein: CASQFGEGGTDTQYF. The CDR3 DNA reads TGTGCCAGCCAGTTTGGGGAGGGTGGCACAGATACGCAGTATTTT. Full variable domain (outside the CDR3, taken from reference TRBV9 and TRBJ2-3): DSGVTQTPKHLITATGQRVTLRCSPRSGDLSVYWYQQSLDQGLQFLIQYYNGEERAKGNILERFSAQQFPDLHSELNLSSLELGDSALYFCASQFGEGGTDTQYFGPGTRLTVL.